This T cell receptor beta chain was recovered during a study of blood T cell repertoires in COVID-19 (dated by TCRdb to the early 2020s). In terms of the full investigation: Samples covering the acute and convalescent phases of COVID-19 were provided by collaborators in the United States, Italy and Spain. The material from the prospective study consisted of cDNA or gDNA derived from T cells, B-cell-depleted T cells, or PBMCs. Deeply sampled blood TCRbeta repertoires from subjects exposed to, actively infected with, or recovered from COVID-19 were included in the dataset. The repertoires were made available in a free public database intended to serve as a resource for research on the immune response to SARS-CoV-2. The samples were drawn from the first 160 participants of the ongoing ImmuneRACE study and from 1,200 or so subjects provided by 6 global collaborators. Nearly every sample came with metadata listing a de-identified subject ID, COVID-19 status, age in years and sex. Where available, HLA class I and class II types were obtained from metadata supplied by the sample provider rather than from assay-based typing.

Collaborating institutions collected whole blood in K2EDTA tubes following their own protocols. For TCRbeta analysis, collaborators shipped samples in one of three forms: frozen whole blood, isolated PBMCs, or DNA extracted from either of those sample types. TCRbeta CDR3 regions were amplified from genomic DNA by means of the immunoSEQ Assay, a bias-controlled multiplex PCR. In the source study's methods: Nucleated cell counts per sample were estimated from amplification of reference gene primers within the assay. Sequence reads were collapsed and filtered to measure the absolute abundance of every unique TCRbeta CDR3 rearrangement. For each sample, productive Simpson clonality was calculated as the square root of Simpson's diversity index over productive rearrangements. Here the immuneACCESS table is served through TCRdb, limited to in-frame sequences with V and J called. Missing clones are a known gap in these copies; in checked studies unresolved V genes cover under half, and the rest lacks a known reason. V and J calls and clone size are given by that table; D and trimming were obtained from the DNA. The sample profile shows about 220,000 clones; around 82% of them were found once. Together, the top ten hold around 2% of the sample.

What the study reported, not specific to this receptor: The quantity of clinical and demographic metadata differed by source and by participant and was supplied without curation.

Comment on this clone: Its antigen is still unknown. It has no much larger one-base neighbor in the sample; base qualities were not kept.

The junction shows trimming of 6 bases on V and 1 base on J, and the gene matches do not reach 2 bases of it. Spanning cysteine to phenylalanine, the CDR3 consists of 13 amino acids. Only the CDR3 part of the read is kept: 39 bases, read in frame from the first base. The germline V gene sets CDR1 to MDHEN and CDR2 to SYDVKM. The V and J segments used are TRBV28 and TRBJ2-7; TRBD1 lines up with 8 middle nucleotides. Specimen: peripheral blood. This clonotype was sampled from a woman aged 55-75 years with acute or convalescent COVID-19. The CDR3 reads CASSYRGSYEQYF. The nucleotide sequence is given as TGTGCCAGCAGCTACAGGGGGTCCTACGAGCAGTACTTC. With the rest looked up from the reference TRBV28 and TRBJ2-7 genes rather than sequenced, the full variable domain is DVKVTQSSRYLVKRTGEKVFLECVQDMDHENMFWYRQDPGLGLRLIYFSYDVKMKEKGDIPEGYSVSREKKERFSLILESASTNQTSMYLCASSYRGSYEQYFGPGTRLTVT.